The 21 T cell receptor beta chains reported below all come from one sample, sequenced in a study of blood T cell repertoires in COVID-19. The table came from immunoSEQ multiplex PCR; TCRdb's copy has only in-frame clones and leaves some out. The sample has around 78,000 clones, 90% seen once. The sequenced material came from peripheral blood. The receptors stem from a woman in her 50s in a cohort sampled during active COVID-19.

V and J are TRBV6-5 and TRBJ2-3; 8 bases line up with TRBD1. The junction had 2 bases not matched to a gene; V was cut back by 0 bases and J by 0 bases. This CDR3 region has 16 residues. Per germline, CDR1 MNHEY and CDR2 SVGAGI. Here the CDR3 DNA reads TGTGCCAGCAGTTACTCGGGGACAGGAAGCACAGATACGCAGTATTTT. It is translated as CASSYSGTGSTDTQYF.

The chain carries TRBV27 and TRBJ2-1; D gene unclear. Trimming took 2 bases from V and 6 from J, leaving 17 bases between them. Germline V gives CDR1 MNHEY, CDR2 SMNVEV (reference sequence). The CDR3 is made up of 16 amino acids. The chain's CDR3 is CASSLVSILPSNEQFF. CDR3 nucleotide sequence: TGTGCCAGCAGTTTAGTTTCCATCTTACCTAGCAATGAGCAGTTCTTC.

The chain links TRBV30 to TRBJ1-1, with D unclear. Trimming cost V 4 bases and J 1 base, with 10 bases left between them. The CDR3 totals 13 residues. Germline loops: CDR1 GTSNPN, CDR2 SVGIG (reference sequence). The CDR3: CAWTVSGNTEAFF. The CDR3 DNA is TGTGCCTGGACAGTCTCGGGGAACACTGAAGCTTTCTTT.

The gene calls are TRBV28 and TRBJ2-2; TRBD2 is a possible D gene (5 bases). The V gene's germline CDR1 is MDHEN and CDR2 SYDVKM. This CDR3 is built from 16 residues. The V and J ends lost 8 bases and 2 bases respectively, with 18 bases between them. CDR3: CASLPRVALNTGELFF. The CDR3 nucleotides read TGTGCCAGCCTCCCACGAGTAGCGCTAAACACCGGGGAGCTGTTTTTT. The complete variable domain, with remaining parts taken from reference TRBV28 and TRBJ2-2, reads DVKVTQSSRYLVKRTGEKVFLECVQDMDHENMFWYRQDPGLGLRLIYFSYDVKMKEKGDIPEGYSVSREKKERFSLILESASTNQTSMYLCASLPRVALNTGELFFGEGSRLTVL.

The V call is TRBV9, the J call TRBJ2-7; possibly TRBD2 for D (5 bases). The V gene's germline CDR1 is SGDLS and CDR2 YYNGEE. This CDR3 spans 14 amino acids. V was shortened by 4 bases and J by 2 bases, with 13 bases between the two germline ends. The CDR3 nucleotides read TGTGCCAGCAGCACCGGGGAAGGCCCCTACGAGCAGTACTTC. Protein: CASSTGEGPYEQYF. The whole variable domain, remainder taken from reference TRBV9 and TRBJ2-7, is DSGVTQTPKHLITATGQRVTLRCSPRSGDLSVYWYQQSLDQGLQFLIQYYNGEERAKGNILERFSAQQFPDLHSELNLSSLELGDSALYFCASSTGEGPYEQYFGPGTRLTVT.

This clone was observed a handful of times. The chain links TRBV5-1 to TRBJ2-1; D not certain. Trimming took 2 bases from V and 10 from J, leaving 10 bases between them. CDR3 size: 12 residues. Germline V gene sequence: CDR1 SGHRS, CDR2 YFSETQ. CDR3: CASSLEEKEQFF. CDR3 in DNA: TGCGCCAGCAGCTTAGAAGAGAAAGAGCAGTTCTTC.

The genes are TRBV24-1 and TRBJ2-2; possible D gene TRBD1, 7 bases. The CDR3 runs to 15 residues. V was cut by 7 bases and J by 5 bases, with 16 bases left in between. CDR1 and CDR2 from the germline V gene are KGHDR and SFDVKD. The CDR3 spells CATSREPGGTGELFF. DNA for the CDR3: TGTGCCACCAGCCGGGAGCCAGGGGGGACCGGGGAGCTGTTTTTT.

The chain has TRBV30 and TRBJ1-3; D gene unclear. The CDR3 runs to 11 residues. V lost 0 bases, J lost 8 bases, and 5 bases lay in between. Germline CDR1 and CDR2: GTSNPN and SVGIG (reference sequence). The CDR3 sequence: CAWSVADTIYF. CDR3 in DNA: TGTGCCTGGAGTGTTGCGGACACCATATATTTT. Combining the CDR3 with reference TRBV30 and TRBJ1-3 gives the whole variable domain SQTIHQWPATLVQPVGSPLSLECTVEGTSNPNLYWYRQAAGRGLQLLFYSVGIGQISSEVPQNLSASRPQDRQFILSSKKLLLSDSGFYLCAWSVADTIYFGEGSWLTVV.

V and J are TRBV18 and TRBJ1-1; 7 bases are shared with TRBD1. V was clipped by 5 bases and J by 1 base; unmatched bases: 4. CDR1 is KGHSH and CDR2 is LQKENI in the germline V gene. This CDR3 has 14 amino acids. In nucleotides, the CDR3 is TGTGCCAGCTCAGCGGGACAGACGAACACTGAAGCTTTCTTT. It specifies CASSAGQTNTEAFF.

The gene calls are TRBV7-9 and TRBJ2-1, with 9 bases that match TRBD2. Trimming cost V 3 bases and J 8 bases; bases outside gene matches: 8. The CDR3 sequence is 15 residues long. CDR1 is SEHNR and CDR2 is FQNEAQ in the germline V gene (reference sequence). The DNA of the CDR3 is TGTGCCAGCAGCTTTCGGTTAGCGGGAGACTATGAGCAGTTCTTC. Amino acids: CASSFRLAGDYEQFF. The variable domain in full, with the rest retrieved from reference TRBV7-9 and TRBJ2-1, is DTGVSQNPRHKITKRGQNVTFRCDPISEHNRLYWYRQTLGQGPEFLTYFQNEAQLEKSRLLSDRFSAERPKGSFSTLEIQRTEQGDSAMYLCASSFRLAGDYEQFFGPGTRLTVL.

The chain employs TRBV7-9 and TRBJ2-2, with 7 bases fitting TRBD1. The germline gives CDR1 SEHNR, CDR2 FQNEAQ (reference sequence). This CDR3 spans 16 amino acids. Trimming removed 5 bases from V and 7 bases from J; junction bases left unmatched: 13. The CDR3 spells CASSRSQGRWGGELFF. The CDR3, as DNA: TGTGCCAGCAGCCGTTCACAGGGGAGATGGGGCGGGGAGCTGTTTTTT.

The rearrangement joins TRBV4-2 to TRBJ2-7, with D perhaps matching TRBD2 (5 bases). Germline CDR1 LGHNA, CDR2 YNFKEQ. The germline V and J ends were trimmed by 4 bases and 6 bases, with 13 bases remaining between them. The CDR3 has 13 residues. The CDR3 region has the DNA TGTGCCAGCAGCCCGGGCCGGGAAGGCGAGCAGTACTTC. It yields the protein CASSPGREGEQYF.

The rearrangement uses TRBV28 and TRBJ2-2, with no clear D. The CDR3 totals 14 residues. The germline V gene encodes CDR1 MDHEN and CDR2 SYDVKM. The V gene lost 4 bases and the J gene lost 6 bases, with 12 bases spanning the gap. DNA for the CDR3: TGTGCCAGCAGTTCCCACTATGGCCCCGGGGAGCTGTTTTTT. The encoded protein is CASSSHYGPGELFF.

The chain is built from TRBV15 and TRBJ1-5, with 9 bases lining up with TRBD1. Germline V gene data show CDR1 as LNHNV and CDR2 as YYDKDF (reference sequence). Trimming removed 1 base from V and 8 bases from J; junction bases left unmatched: 12. CDR3 length: 17 residues. CDR3 nucleotide sequence: TGTGCCACCAGCAGAGGGCAACGGACAGGGGAGGTTGAGCCCCAGCATTTT. It codes for CATSRGQRTGEVEPQHF.

This clone has only one observation. This chain connects TRBV6-1 to TRBJ1-3, with 8 bases aligning to TRBD1. CDR3 size: 17 residues. Losses at the gene ends were 4 bases for V and 0 bases for J; bases not matched to a gene: 8. Germline lookup yields CDR1 MNHNS and CDR2 SASEGT. The CDR3 loop is CASSASRDRFSGNTIYF. CDR3 DNA sequence: TGTGCCAGCAGTGCGTCTCGGGACAGGTTCTCTGGAAACACCATATATTTT.

The chain carries TRBV2 and TRBJ1-6; possible D gene TRBD1, 6 bases. Germline CDR1 SNHLY, CDR2 FYNNEI. The CDR3 spans 14 residues. Between the trimmed V and J ends, which lost 1 base and 10 bases, there was a span of 11 bases. CDR3 protein: CASSEGRGRSPLHF. CDR3 nucleotide sequence: TGTGCCAGCAGTGAAGGCAGGGGAAGATCACCCCTCCACTTT.

The chain employs TRBV28 and TRBJ2-7; 10 bases are a match to TRBD1. Trimming at V came to 5 bases and at J to 8 bases, leaving 12 bases not matched to a gene. Germline values: CDR1 MDHEN, CDR2 SYDVKM. There are 15 residues in the CDR3. CDR3 amino acids: CASSLTRTGGGKQYF. The CDR3 DNA reads as TGTGCCAGCAGTCTAACAAGGACAGGGGGTGGTAAGCAGTACTTC.

The chain carries TRBV27 and TRBJ2-2, with D possibly being TRBD1 (6 bases). This CDR3 has 13 amino acids. V was cut by 8 bases and J by 8 bases, with 15 bases left in between. The germline V gene encodes CDR1 MNHEY and CDR2 SMNVEV (reference sequence). The CDR3 sequence is CASAQQQGGELFF. In DNA, the CDR3 is TGTGCCAGCGCCCAACAACAGGGAGGGGAGCTGTTTTTT.

The chain employs TRBV28 and TRBJ1-1; a weak D match, TRBD1 (6 bases). Between the trimmed V and J ends, which lost 1 base and 8 bases, there was a span of 17 bases. The CDR3 has 15 amino acids. Per germline, CDR1 MDHEN and CDR2 SYDVKM. CDR3 region: CASSLYGSGAAEAFF. CDR3 nucleotides: TGTGCCAGCAGTTTATATGGGTCAGGGGCGGCCGAAGCTTTCTTT.

This clone has only one observation. The V gene is TRBV13, the J gene TRBJ2-2, with a possible D match to TRBD2 (6 bases). The CDR3 consists of 15 residues. Trimming shortened V by 1 base and J by 6 bases, and 12 bases separated the two germline ends. CDR1 and CDR2 from the germline V gene are PRHDT and FYEKMQ (reference sequence). The DNA of the CDR3 is TGTGCCAGCAGCTTAGTGGCCGGGAGCCCCGGGGAGCTGTTTTTT. Its protein is CASSLVAGSPGELFF.

V and J are TRBV29-1 and TRBJ2-5; TRBD1 agrees at 10 bases. The CDR3 is made up of 13 amino acids. Germline CDR1 SQVTM, CDR2 ANQGSEA. V shed 5 bases, J shed 4 bases, and the junction held 4 bases outside the gene matches. CDR3 protein: CSVSDRGGETQYF. CDR3 coding DNA: TGCAGCGTTTCGGACAGGGGGGGAGAGACCCAGTACTTC.